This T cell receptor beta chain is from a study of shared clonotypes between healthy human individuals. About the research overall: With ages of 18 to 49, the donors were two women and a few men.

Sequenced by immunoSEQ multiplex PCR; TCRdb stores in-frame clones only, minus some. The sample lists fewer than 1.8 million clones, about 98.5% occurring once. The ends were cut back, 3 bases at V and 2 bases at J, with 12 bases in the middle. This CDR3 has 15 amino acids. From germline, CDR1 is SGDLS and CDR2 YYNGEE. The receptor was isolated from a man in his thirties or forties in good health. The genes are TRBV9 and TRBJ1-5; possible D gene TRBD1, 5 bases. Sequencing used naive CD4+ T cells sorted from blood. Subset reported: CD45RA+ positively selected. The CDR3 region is CASSAGGDGNQPQHF. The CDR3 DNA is TGTGCCAGCAGCGCGGGGGGGGATGGCAATCAGCCCCAGCATTTT.